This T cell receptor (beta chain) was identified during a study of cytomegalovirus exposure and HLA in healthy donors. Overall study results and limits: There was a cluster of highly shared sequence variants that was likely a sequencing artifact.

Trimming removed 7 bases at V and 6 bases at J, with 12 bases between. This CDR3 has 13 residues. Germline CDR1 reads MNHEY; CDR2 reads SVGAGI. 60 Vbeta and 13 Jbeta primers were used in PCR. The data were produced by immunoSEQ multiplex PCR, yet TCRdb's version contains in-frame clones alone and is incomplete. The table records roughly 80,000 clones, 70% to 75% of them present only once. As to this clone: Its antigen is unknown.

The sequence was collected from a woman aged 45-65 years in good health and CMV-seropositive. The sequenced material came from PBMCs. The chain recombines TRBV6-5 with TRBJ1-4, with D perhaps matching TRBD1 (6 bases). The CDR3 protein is CASKRGLDEKLFF. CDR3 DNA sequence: TGTGCCAGCAAGCGGGGGCTAGATGAAAAACTGTTTTTT.